These 21 T cell receptor beta chains were all obtained from the same sample, sequenced in a study of OX40 agonist ivuxolimab in advanced cancers. Only in-frame clones appear in the TCRdb table, and some are missing; sequencing was by immunoSEQ multiplex PCR. The table shows 70,000 to 95,000 clones, with almost 90% occurring only once. Specimen: CD4+ or CD8+ T cells sorted from blood, collected in a trial of the OX40 agonist ivuxolimab. The receptor source for this set is an adult with an advanced solid tumor such as melanoma, head and neck, liver or kidney cancer.

The DNA for the CDR3 is TGTGCCAGTAGTATACCCGGCAGGTGGAATGGCTACACCTTC. Translated: CASSIPGRWNGYTF. The J gene is TRBJ1-2, the V gene TRBV19, with unresolved D. The germline V and J ends were trimmed by 2 bases and 6 bases, with 13 bases remaining between them. The germline CDR1 and CDR2 sequences are LNHDA and SQIVND (reference sequence). This CDR3 is 14 amino acids long.

This clone occurred once. J is TRBJ2-5 and V is TRBV28, with 16 nucleotides matching TRBD2. From germline, CDR1 is MDHEN and CDR2 SYDVKM. The CDR3 has 15 amino acids. The ends lost 4 bases at V and 6 bases at J; junction bases unmatched: 2. CDR3 amino acids: CASSWGLAGGKTQYF. Here the CDR3 DNA reads TGTGCCAGCAGTTGGGGACTAGCGGGGGGGAAGACCCAGTACTTC.

The J gene is TRBJ2-7, the V gene TRBV18; the match to TRBD2 covers 11 bases. The CDR3 covers 14 residues. Germline trimming cut 8 bases from V and 2 bases from J; bases unmatched to any gene: 5. Looked up from germline, CDR1 is KGHSH and CDR2 is LQKENI. CDR3: CASAGTSGTYEQYF. The CDR3, as DNA: TGTGCCAGCGCAGGGACTAGCGGTACCTACGAGCAGTACTTC.

This sequence joins TRBV5-4 and TRBJ2-1, with 7 positions matching TRBD1. CDR3 length equals 14 residues. Trimming at V came to 0 bases and at J to 7 bases, leaving 4 bases not matched to a gene. Germline values: CDR1 SGHNT, CDR2 YYREEE (reference sequence). CDR3 residues: CASSLAGTANEQFF. The CDR3, as DNA: TGTGCCAGCAGCTTGGCCGGGACAGCGAATGAGCAGTTCTTC.

The rearrangement uses TRBV7-2 and TRBJ2-7; 11 nucleotides align to TRBD2. This CDR3 has 15 amino acids. Germline lookup yields CDR1 SGHTA and CDR2 FQGNSA. Losses at the gene ends were 4 bases for V and 3 bases for J; bases not matched to a gene: 5. The CDR3 reads CASSSAGTSGYEQYF. DNA of the CDR3: TGTGCCAGCAGCTCCGCCGGGACTAGCGGCTACGAGCAGTACTTC.

The rearrangement joins TRBV7-9 to TRBJ2-2, with 9 bases matching TRBD2. The V gene end was trimmed by 3 bases and the J gene end by 5 bases; junction bases not matched to a gene: 4. From germline, CDR1 is SEHNR and CDR2 FQNEAQ (reference sequence). The CDR3 covers 15 residues. The CDR3 DNA follows: TGTGCCAGCAGCTTGGCTAGCGGGAAAACCGGGGAGCTGTTTTTT. Protein product: CASSLASGKTGELFF.

The chain has TRBV11-2 and TRBJ2-1; the D is unclear. Germline CDR1 SGHAT, CDR2 FQNNGV. The CDR3 has 11 amino acids. V was cut by 1 base and J by 6 bases, with 1 base left in between. CDR3 DNA: TGTGCCAGCAGCTTAGGCAATGAGCAGTTCTTC. It yields the protein CASSLGNEQFF.

The CDR3 coding sequence is TGTGCCAGCTCACAGGGACACCTCTCTGGGGCCAACGTCCTGACTTTC. The encoded protein is CASSQGHLSGANVLTF. The V and J genes are TRBV18 and TRBJ2-6, with a possible D match to TRBD1 (6 bases). V lost 4 bases to trimming and J lost 0 bases, with 10 bases between them. Germline assignment: CDR1 KGHSH and CDR2 LQKENI. CDR3 length equals 16 residues.

The gene calls are TRBV10-3 and TRBJ1-5; unclear D gene. Trimming pared 2 bases from V and 1 base from J, leaving 3 bases between. Germline CDR1 and CDR2: ENHRY and SYGVKD. CDR3 size: 13 residues. The CDR3 region has the DNA TGTGCCATCAGTGAGGGCAGCAATCAGCCCCAGCATTTT. This gives the protein CAISEGSNQPQHF.

The rearrangement uses TRBV30 and TRBJ1-3, with 8 bases that match TRBD1. The CDR3 totals 14 residues. Germline loops: CDR1 GTSNPN, CDR2 SVGIG (reference sequence). V trimming: 7 bases; J trimming: 1 base; junction bases outside the gene matches: 6. The CDR3 protein is CAYDRGYSGNTIYF. The CDR3 bases are TGTGCCTACGACAGGGGTTATTCTGGAAACACCATATATTTT.

In DNA form, the CDR3 reads TGCGCCAGCAGCCAAGACACTAGCAGGTCCTACGAGCAGTACTTC. This translates into CASSQDTSRSYEQYF. The chain links TRBV4-3 to TRBJ2-7, with a possible D match to TRBD2 (6 bases). Germline V lookup: CDR1 LGHNA, CDR2 YSLEER. This CDR3 contains 15 residues. Trimming pared 0 bases from V and 1 base from J, leaving 10 bases between.

The genes are TRBV28 and TRBJ1-5; TRBD1 matches 7 bases. The CDR3 has 13 residues. The germline V gene encodes CDR1 MDHEN and CDR2 SYDVKM. The trim removed 7 bases at V and 0 bases at J, leaving 0 bases unmatched. For the CDR3, the DNA is TGTGCCAGCAAGGGGGCTAGCAATCAGCCCCAGCATTTT. Amino acids: CASKGASNQPQHF.

This chain joins TRBV9 and TRBJ2-7; D may match TRBD1 or TRBD2 (5 bases each). V was shortened by 0 bases and J by 0 bases, with 7 bases between the two germline ends. Germline CDR1 and CDR2: SGDLS and YYNGEE. The CDR3 consists of 14 residues. CDR3 sequence: CASSVGGSSYEQYF. CDR3 nucleotide sequence: TGTGCCAGCAGCGTAGGGGGGAGCTCCTACGAGCAGTACTTC.

V gene TRBV11-1 combines with J gene TRBJ2-3, with D perhaps TRBD1 (6 bases). V shed 3 bases and J shed 0 bases, with 13 bases lying between them. Germline lookup yields CDR1 SGHAT and CDR2 FQDESV (reference sequence). The CDR3 has 16 amino acids. The CDR3 reads CASSLGTFASTDTQYF. DNA for the CDR3: TGTGCCAGCAGCTTGGGGACATTTGCTAGCACAGATACGCAGTATTTT.

V is TRBV7-2 and J is TRBJ2-2; 7 bases agree with TRBD2. This CDR3 is 17 amino acids long. Germline values: CDR1 SGHTA, CDR2 FQGNSA. Trimming at V came to 1 base and at J to 6 bases, leaving 11 bases not matched to a gene. CDR3 bases: TGTGCCAGCAGCTTAGACCCGCTGGCGGGAGATTCCGGGGAGCTGTTTTTT. It yields the protein CASSLDPLAGDSGELFF.

This clone was picked up one time. The chain carries TRBV28 and TRBJ2-2; 13 positions match TRBD2. The V gene's germline CDR1 is MDHEN and CDR2 SYDVKM. The CDR3 has 14 residues. V lost 10 bases to trimming and J lost 5 bases; unmatched junction nucleotides: 4. The CDR3 loop reads CAIPTSGRTGELFF. The CDR3 region has the DNA TGTGCCATCCCGACTAGCGGGAGGACCGGGGAGCTGTTTTTT.

Comment on this clone: A read error may produce the germline difference seen at one junction end. V and J are TRBV11-2 and TRBJ2-3; D may be TRBD1 (6 bases). Germline values: CDR1 SGHAT, CDR2 FQNNGV. This CDR3 contains 13 residues. The CDR3 DNA is TGTGCCAGCAGCTTAGTGGCAGGGGTGGAAGTATGCTTT. This translates into CASSLVAGVEVCF.

The V and J genes are TRBV18 and TRBJ2-7; a weak D match, TRBD1 (6 bases). Germline values: CDR1 KGHSH, CDR2 LQKENI. V lost 4 bases and J 2 bases, leaving 9 bases between the germline ends. The CDR3 runs to 13 residues. CDR3 nucleotides: TGTGCCAGCTCACTGGACAGTGCCTACGAGCAGTACTTC. It codes for CASSLDSAYEQYF.

J is TRBJ2-1 and V is TRBV6-6, with 10 bases that match TRBD1. The germline gives CDR1 MNHNY, CDR2 SVGAGI (reference sequence). Trimming took 8 bases from V and 7 from J; bases not matched to a gene: 8. This CDR3 is built from 14 residues. CDR3 sequence reads: CASRPGQGRNEQFF. CDR3 nucleotide sequence: TGTGCCAGCCGCCCGGGACAGGGGCGGAATGAGCAGTTCTTC.

V and J are TRBV28 and TRBJ1-4, with 12 bases aligning to TRBD1. Per the germline V gene, CDR1 is MDHEN and CDR2 is SYDVKM. V lost 2 bases, J lost 3 bases, and 4 bases stayed unmatched. The CDR3 loop spans 17 amino acids. CDR3 amino acids: CASSLGTGGRANEKLFF. CDR3 nucleotides: TGTGCCAGCAGTTTAGGGACAGGGGGCAGGGCTAATGAAAAACTGTTTTTT.

This clone was seen more than once but under ten times. This chain uses TRBV11-1 with TRBJ2-2; D unclear. Looked up from germline, CDR1 is SGHAT and CDR2 is FQDESV (reference sequence). CDR3 size: 12 residues. V dropped 5 bases and J dropped 0 bases, with 1 base sitting between them. The CDR3 region is CASSPNTGELFF. CDR3 in DNA: TGTGCCAGCAGCCCGAACACCGGGGAGCTGTTTTTT.